These 6 T cell receptor beta chains were sequenced from one sample in a study of T cells in Graves' hyperthyroidism and ophthalmopathy. TCR beta CDR3 region amplification was performed from RNA transcripts. The HTBI primer set drove a first-round RT-PCR of the TCR CDR3. Each CDR3 protein gets one entry after TCRdb re-called the multiplex PCR reads with MiXCR. The data contain roughly 740,000 distinct CDR3 sequences, 16% of them singletons. The source material was blood. Receptors originate from a man in his late teens or twenties with Graves' hyperthyroidism.

This clonotype was observed many times. This chain uses TRBV12-3 or TRBV12-4 with TRBJ2-1; possibly TRBD1 or TRBD2 for D (5 bases each). The CDR3 loop spans 15 amino acids. The V and J ends lost 2 bases and 4 bases respectively, with 12 bases between them. The CDR3 region is CASSLIGERYNEQFF. CDR3 nucleotide sequence: TGTGCCAGCAGTTTAATAGGGGAGAGATACAATGAGCAGTTCTTC.

This clonotype was seen at least ten times. The chain has TRBV7-2 and TRBJ1-2, with D possibly matching TRBD1 (6 bases). There are 14 residues in the CDR3. Germline V gene sequence: CDR1 SGHTA, CDR2 FQGNSA. Deletions cut 5 bases from V and 6 bases from J, with 16 bases between. The CDR3 reads CASSLLAGADGYTF. The CDR3, as DNA: TGTGCCAGCAGCCTACTGGCAGGGGCGGATGGCTACACCTTC.

This clonotype appeared a few times. The chain joins TRBV6-1 to TRBJ1-5; D not certain. Trimming stripped 4 bases from V and 0 bases from J, with 7 bases between. The CDR3 has 14 amino acids. Germline CDR1 reads MNHNS; CDR2 reads SASEGT. The CDR3 region has the DNA TGTGCCAGCAGTGGGACCTATAGCAATCAGCCCCAGCATTTT. This encodes CASSGTYSNQPQHF.

The rearrangement joins TRBV7-8 to TRBJ2-5, with 7 bases fitting TRBD2. V shed 5 bases, J shed 9 bases, and the junction held 6 bases outside the gene matches. The CDR3 length is 12 residues. Germline V lookup: CDR1 SGHVS, CDR2 FQNEAQ. DNA of the CDR3: TGTGCCAGCAGCCGGACTAGAGCGGCCCAGTACTTC. As protein: CASSRTRAAQYF. Looking up the rest from reference TRBV7-8 and TRBJ2-5 gives the full variable domain: GAGVSQSPRYKVAKRGQDVALRCDPISGHVSLFWYQQALGQGPEFLTYFQNEAQLDKSGLPSDRFFAERPEGSVSTLKIQRTQQEDSAVYLCASSRTRAAQYFGPGTRLLVL.

V usage is TRBV19 and J usage is TRBJ2-7; maybe TRBD2 (5 bases). The germline V and J ends were trimmed by 5 bases and 4 bases, with 15 bases remaining between them. The CDR3 runs 14 residues. CDR1 and CDR2 from the germline V gene are LNHDA and SQIVND (reference sequence). In DNA form, the CDR3 reads TGTGCCAGTAGTCCTGGCAGTTCGGGGTACGAGCAGTACTTC. Encoded protein: CASSPGSSGYEQYF.

This clonotype was found many times. This chain links TRBV6-1 with TRBJ2-1; TRBD2 matches 8 bases. V gave up 7 bases and J gave up 9 bases; unmatched junction bases: 8. The CDR3 spans 13 residues. The germline V gene has CDR1 MNHNS and CDR2 SASEGT. The CDR3 spells CASTPSGLSEQFF. As DNA, the CDR3 is TGTGCCAGCACCCCTAGCGGGTTGAGTGAGCAGTTCTTC.